The 32 T cell receptor beta chains in this list originate from one sample, sequenced in a study of human T cells and chemical hapten exposure. Documented time point: pre-sensitization, week 0. Treatment here: therapeutic diphenylcyclopropenone sensitization with weekly scalp DPC. TCRdb re-called the RACE reads through MiXCR, storing one row per CDR3 protein. The sample shows 300,000 to 450,000 distinct CDR3 sequences, about 5.4% of them seen only once. The starting material was whole blood, obtained in connection with sensitization to the hapten diphenylcyclopropenone (DPC). These receptors all come from a woman aged 18-30 years with alopecia areata. Some clones in this sample may be carry-over from other donors' samples.

This clonotype has more than one count but fewer than ten. This chain joins TRBV4-3 and TRBJ2-1; TRBD1 matches at 8 bases. Trimming took 4 bases from V and 4 from J; bases not matched to a gene: 6. Germline V gives CDR1 LGHNA, CDR2 YSLEER. The CDR3 consists of 15 residues. The CDR3 is CASSPTGAPYNEQFF. The CDR3 nucleotides read TGCGCCAGCAGCCCGACAGGGGCTCCTTACAATGAGCAGTTCTTC.

This clonotype was detected many times. This rearrangement joins TRBV3-1 to TRBJ1-1, with D possibly matching TRBD1 (6 bases). V was pared by 2 bases and J by 7 bases, with 17 bases between. The germline V gene encodes CDR1 LGHDT and CDR2 YNNKEL (reference sequence). This CDR3 is 15 amino acids long. The CDR3 region has the DNA TGTGCCAGCAGCCAAAGCCCCAGGGGCCTCGGTGAAGCTTTCTTT. Amino acids: CASSQSPRGLGEAFF.

The chain uses TRBV2 and TRBJ2-1, with D uncertain. The CDR3 length is 13 residues. V was clipped by 10 bases and J by 4 bases, with 14 bases between them. Germline CDR1 and CDR2: SNHLY and FYNNEI. This CDR3 is CATPPEQYNEQFF. The CDR3 coding sequence is TGTGCCACCCCGCCCGAGCAATACAATGAGCAGTTCTTC.

This clonotype showed up just a few times. The chain joins TRBV6-5 to TRBJ2-7, with D perhaps TRBD2 (5 bases). Germline V gene lookup returns CDR1 MNHEY and CDR2 SVGAGI. The CDR3 has 15 residues. Trimming took off 3 bases at V and 3 bases at J, with 15 bases between the two ends. The CDR3 DNA is TGTGCCAGCAGTTATTTTACGGACTCCCACTACGAGCAGTACTTC. Amino acid sequence: CASSYFTDSHYEQYF.

This clonotype appeared many times. The chain is built from TRBV6-1 and TRBJ1-2, with D possibly TRBD1 on 6 matching bases. CDR1 MNHNS and CDR2 SASEGT come from the germline V gene. CDR3 size: 15 residues. Trimming shortened V by 7 bases and J by 5 bases, and 20 bases separated the two germline ends. The DNA of the CDR3 is TGTGCCAGCAACGATGACGGACAGACGAGTTATGGCTACACCTTC. Its translation is CASNDDGQTSYGYTF.

This clonotype occurred a few times. In nucleotides, the CDR3 is TGTGCCAGCAGTCCCGGGTCTATGGGTGGCTACACCTTC. Protein sequence: CASSPGSMGGYTF. The chain uses TRBV6-5 and TRBJ1-2; no definite D call. CDR3 length: 13 residues. Germline CDR1 is MNHEY and CDR2 is SVGAGI. Trimming left V 5 bases short and J 7 bases short, with 14 bases between.

This clonotype was detected a few times. J is TRBJ2-1 and V is TRBV27, with 7 nucleotides matching TRBD2. The CDR3 loop spans 12 amino acids. Germline CDR1 is MNHEY and CDR2 is SMNVEV (reference sequence). V trimming: 11 bases; J trimming: 5 bases; junction bases outside the gene matches: 6. The CDR3 loop is CASGTKNNEQFF. CDR3 nucleotides: TGTGCCTCAGGGACTAAAAACAATGAGCAGTTCTTC.

This clonotype was counted a few times. The chain combines TRBV4-3 with TRBJ1-1; tentatively, D is TRBD1 (6 bases). The CDR3 extends over 15 amino acids. In germline, CDR1 is LGHNA, CDR2 YSLEER. V lost 2 bases, J lost 4 bases, and 14 bases lay in between. The CDR3 DNA sequence: TGCGCCAGCAGCCAAATTTCCGGGGGCTTCACTGAAGCTTTCTTT. Translating gives CASSQISGGFTEAFF.

This CDR3 reads CATSRVSLVGRRYEQYF. The CDR3 DNA follows: TGTGCCACCAGCAGAGTTTCCCTCGTCGGGAGGCGCTACGAGCAGTACTTC. V and J are TRBV15 and TRBJ2-7, with TRBD2 matching 7 bases. The CDR3 has 17 residues. The V and J ends lost 1 base and 3 bases, in that order; junction bases with no gene match: 12. Germline CDR1 reads LNHNV; CDR2 reads YYDKDF (reference sequence). The variable domain in full, completed from reference TRBV15 and TRBJ2-7, reads DAMVIQNPRYQVTQFGKPVTLSCSQTLNHNVMYWYQQKSSQAPKLLFHYYDKDFNNEADTPDNFQSRRPNTSFCFLDIRSPGLGDTAMYLCATSRVSLVGRRYEQYFGPGTRLTVT.

This clonotype was picked up many times. The genes are TRBV6-5 and TRBJ1-4; maybe TRBD1 (5 bases). The V end lost 10 bases, the J end lost 0 bases, and 12 bases lay between the germline ends. The CDR3 has 14 amino acids. Germline V gives CDR1 MNHEY, CDR2 SVGAGI. CDR3 residues: CATRTFSTNEKLFF. The CDR3 DNA follows: TGTGCCACTCGGACATTCTCAACTAATGAAAAACTGTTTTTT.

The chain is built from TRBV4-3 and TRBJ2-3; D not certain. Germline-derived CDR1 and CDR2 are LGHNA and YSLEER. There are 14 residues in the CDR3. V lost 5 bases and J 8 bases, leaving 17 bases between the germline ends. CDR3 amino acids: CASSGQRPSGTQYF. The CDR3, as DNA: TGCGCCAGCAGCGGCCAGAGACCATCCGGTACGCAGTATTTT.

The chain combines TRBV20-1 with TRBJ1-5; D gene unclear. V was cut by 6 bases and J by 6 bases, with 15 bases left in between. CDR1 is DFQATT, CDR2 SNEGSKA, per germline (reference sequence). The length of the CDR3 is 13 residues. CDR3 coding DNA: TGCAGTGCCCCTGCCGCCGCCGGTCAGCCCCAGCATTTT. It specifies CSAPAAAGQPQHF.

This clonotype has ten or more counts. V gene TRBV29-1 combines with J gene TRBJ1-2; no definite D call. V gave up 0 bases and J gave up 8 bases, with 10 bases separating them. Per the germline V gene, CDR1 is SQVTM and CDR2 is ANQGSEA. CDR3 length equals 12 residues. The DNA of the CDR3 is TGCAGCGTTGAAGAATTGAAGGGAGGCTACACCTTC. This gives the protein CSVEELKGGYTF. The whole variable domain, remainder taken from reference TRBV29-1 and TRBJ1-2, is SAVISQKPSRDICQRGTSLTIQCQVDSQVTMMFWYRQQPGQSLTLIATANQGSEATYESGFVIDKFPISRPNLTFSTLTVSNMSPEDSSIYLCSVEELKGGYTFGSGTRLTVV.

The V call is TRBV20-1, the J call TRBJ1-1; 7 nucleotides agree with TRBD1. The length of the CDR3 is 12 residues. In germline, CDR1 is DFQATT, CDR2 SNEGSKA (reference sequence). V trimming: 8 bases; J trimming: 12 bases; junction bases outside the gene matches: 15. CDR3 coding DNA: TGCAGTACAACTCAGATCAGGGGGGGTACTTTCTTT. Protein: CSTTQIRGGTFF.

This clonotype was recorded at least ten times. The J gene is TRBJ1-2, the V gene TRBV20-1; D call uncertain. Trimming left V 3 bases short and J 6 bases short, with 14 bases between. This CDR3 contains 13 residues. CDR1 is DFQATT, CDR2 SNEGSKA, per germline (reference sequence). The CDR3, as DNA: TGCAGTGCTAGCGGGCAACAAAGCCATGGCTACACCTTC. Translated, it gives CSASGQQSHGYTF.

About this clonotype: One end of the junction fails to match germline, which may point to a read error. This sequence joins TRBV7-7 and TRBJ2-2, with D perhaps TRBD1 (5 bases). The CDR3 has 16 residues. CDR1 SSHAT and CDR2 FNYEAQ come from the germline V gene (reference sequence). CDR3 DNA: TGTGCTAGCAGCTCATTCCCCGCAGGGAAGGGCGGGGAGCTGTTTTTT. It translates to CASSSFPAGKGGELFF.

The chain is built from TRBV6-2 or TRBV6-3 and TRBJ2-2; D is unresolved. The CDR3 runs 17 residues. V lost 0 bases to trimming and J lost 0 bases, with 11 bases between them. Per the germline V gene, CDR1 is MNHEY and CDR2 is SVGEGT. CDR3 region: CASSYSLKVPNTGELFF. In nucleotides, the CDR3 is TGTGCCAGCAGTTACTCGTTAAAGGTTCCGAACACCGGGGAGCTGTTTTTT.

The CDR3: CSVETLAGAEQYF. In DNA form, the CDR3 reads TGCAGCGTTGAGACCCTCGCCGGGGCCGAGCAGTACTTC. The rearrangement uses TRBV29-1 and TRBJ2-7, with D possibly called TRBD1 or TRBD2 (5 bases each). Germline V lookup: CDR1 SQVTM, CDR2 ANQGSEA. This CDR3 comprises 13 residues. With 3 bases removed from V and 6 bases from J, the gap between germline ends came to 15 bases.

This clonotype was counted between two and nine times. This chain connects TRBV2 to TRBJ2-3; D unclear. This CDR3 comprises 14 residues. Germline V gene data show CDR1 as SNHLY and CDR2 as FYNNEI. V was cut by 7 bases and J by 4 bases, with 15 bases left in between. Written as DNA, the CDR3 is TGTGCCAGCATGGAAGCGAGGCTTGCAGATACGCAGTATTTT. It specifies CASMEARLADTQYF.

This clonotype was counted a few times. V gene TRBV18 combines with J gene TRBJ1-3; 7 positions match TRBD1. Germline V CDR1 and CDR2: KGHSH, LQKENI. V trimming: 6 bases; J trimming: 0 bases; junction bases outside the gene matches: 8. The CDR3 is 16 amino acids. DNA of the CDR3: TGTGCCAGCTCCCCGTCGACAGGGAGCTCTGGAAACACCATATATTTT. This encodes CASSPSTGSSGNTIYF.

This clonotype was found many times. The rearrangement uses TRBV29-1 and TRBJ2-1; TRBD2 might be the D (5 bases). The V and J ends lost 0 bases and 5 bases respectively, with 8 bases between them. The CDR3 covers 13 residues. Germline loops: CDR1 SQVTM, CDR2 ANQGSEA. The CDR3 DNA sequence: TGCAGCGTTGAAGAGTGGCGGGACAATGAGCAGTTCTTC. Translation: CSVEEWRDNEQFF.

V usage is TRBV4-3 and J usage is TRBJ2-3; D is possibly TRBD1 (5 bases). Germline assignment: CDR1 LGHNA and CDR2 YSLEER. The CDR3 is 14 residues long. The ends were cut back, 3 bases at V and 6 bases at J, with 13 bases in the middle. CDR3 protein: CASSQFQGPDTQYF. Here the CDR3 DNA reads TGCGCCAGCAGCCAGTTTCAGGGTCCCGATACGCAGTATTTT.

This clonotype was seen a handful of times. The rearrangement links TRBV7-2 to TRBJ2-5, with 12 bases that match TRBD2. From germline, CDR1 is SGHTA and CDR2 FQGNSA. J lost 0 bases, V lost 3 bases, and 2 bases had no gene match. This CDR3 region has 16 residues. CDR3 residues: CASSFGTSGYQETQYF. DNA for the CDR3: TGTGCCAGCAGCTTTGGGACTAGCGGGTACCAAGAGACCCAGTACTTC. Variable domain in full (rest from reference TRBV7-2 and TRBJ2-5): GAGVSQSPSNKVTEKGKDVELRCDPISGHTALYWYRQSLGQGLEFLIYFQGNSAPDKSGLPSDRFSAERTGGSVSTLTIQRTQQEDSAVYLCASSFGTSGYQETQYFGPGTRLLVL.

This clonotype has only a few counts. The chain is built from TRBV5-1 and TRBJ1-2, with TRBD1 as a possible D gene (5 bases). V was shortened by 0 bases and J by 8 bases, with 14 bases between the two germline ends. Germline-derived CDR1 and CDR2 are SGHRS and YFSETQ. This CDR3 has 14 residues. Written as DNA, the CDR3 is TGCGCCAGCAGCTTGGAAAGCGAAGGGGACGGCTACACCTTC. Its translation is CASSLESEGDGYTF.

The CDR3 coding sequence is TGTGCCAGCAGCCATTCGCTTTACAGGGGTCACACTGAAGCTTTCTTT. The encoded protein is CASSHSLYRGHTEAFF. The rearrangement links TRBV14 to TRBJ1-1, with 7 bases matching TRBD1. V dropped 3 bases and J dropped 3; count of bases not matched to a gene: 10. The CDR3 spans 16 residues. Germline V gives CDR1 SGHDN, CDR2 FVKESK.

This clonotype has only a few counts. This rearrangement joins TRBV12-3 or TRBV12-4 to TRBJ1-1, with a possible D match to TRBD1 (5 bases). Deletions cut 5 bases from V and 5 bases from J, with 21 bases between. The CDR3 covers 16 residues. DNA for the CDR3: TGTGCCAGCAGTCGTAAATGGGACGTAGATGGGACTGAAGCTTTCTTT. This gives the protein CASSRKWDVDGTEAFF.

This clonotype was found many times. The J gene is TRBJ2-7, the V gene TRBV6-1; a possible D gene is TRBD1 (5 bases). This CDR3 spans 15 amino acids. V lost 7 bases and J lost 4, with 20 bases in between. Per the germline V gene, CDR1 is MNHNS and CDR2 is SASEGT. CDR3 loop: CASTRVGPGHYEQYF. CDR3 DNA sequence: TGTGCCAGCACCCGGGTAGGTCCCGGACATTACGAGCAGTACTTC.

The chain carries TRBV7-2 and TRBJ2-1; D not certain. Trimming removed 0 bases from V and 15 bases from J, with 18 bases in between. Per the germline V gene, CDR1 is SGHTA and CDR2 is FQGNSA. CDR3 length equals 14 residues. The CDR3 sequence is CASSLASGSFNPFF. As DNA, the CDR3 is TGTGCCAGCAGCTTAGCGAGTGGAAGCTTCAATCCGTTCTTC. Together with reference TRBV7-2 and TRBJ2-1, the CDR3 gives the full variable domain: GAGVSQSPSNKVTEKGKDVELRCDPISGHTALYWYRQSLGQGLEFLIYFQGNSAPDKSGLPSDRFSAERTGGSVSTLTIQRTQQEDSAVYLCASSLASGSFNPFFGPGTRLTVL.

Of note for this clonotype: Given the absence of the conserved phenylalanine or tryptophan at the CDR3 end, a read error is likely. V usage is TRBV5-1 and J usage is TRBJ2-3; D is perhaps TRBD1 or TRBD2 (5 bases each). The germline gives CDR1 SGHRS, CDR2 YFSETQ. V was clipped by 7 bases and J by 3 bases, with 6 bases between them. The CDR3 is 11 residues long. CDR3 loop: CASGGTDTQYL. The DNA for the CDR3 is TGCGCCAGCGGGGGTACAGATACGCAGTATTTA.

This clonotype appeared many times. The chain combines TRBV29-1 with TRBJ1-2; 8 nucleotides match TRBD1. Germline V gives CDR1 SQVTM, CDR2 ANQGSEA. This CDR3 comprises 12 residues. Trimming took 4 bases from V and 5 from J; bases not matched to a gene: 3. CDR3 DNA: TGCAGCGTTGCCAGGGGGCCTTATGGCTACACCTTC. Protein: CSVARGPYGYTF.

This clonotype was counted a few times. The genes are TRBV7-8 and TRBJ2-5; the D gene is possibly TRBD2 (5 bases). CDR3 size: 15 residues. V lost 5 bases, J lost 4 bases, and 17 bases lay in between. Germline-derived CDR1 and CDR2 are SGHVS and FQNEAQ. CDR3 sequence: CASSQHLSEGETQYF. CDR3 nucleotides: TGTGCCAGCAGCCAACACCTTAGCGAGGGAGAGACCCAGTACTTC.

The sample holds many counts of this clonotype. The chain uses TRBV24-1 and TRBJ2-1; D remains unclear. V shed 3 bases and J shed 2 bases, with 13 bases lying between them. Germline CDR1 is KGHDR and CDR2 is SFDVKD. The CDR3 totals 16 residues. CDR3 residues: CATSDPDRGAYNEQFF. In nucleotides, the CDR3 is TGTGCCACCAGTGATCCGGACCGAGGTGCCTACAATGAGCAGTTCTTC.